This T cell receptor (beta chain) is drawn from a study of T cell repertoires in cytomegalovirus infection (dated by TCRdb to about 2019). Concerning the study at large: The HLA type of each donor mattered for the analysis, because public TCR beta signatures pointed to carriage of CMV infection along with the matching HLA type. The paper's findings and limits, for the study overall: Cumulative frequency of public TCR beta family members discriminated carriers of CMV infection plus the relevant HLA type in this cohort and an independent approximately 370-donor cohort. The ex vivo response was dominated by HLA-C-restricted CMV-specific TCR beta clonotypes, and the single most frequent clonotype in two of eight donors was supplied by these HLA-C-restricted clonotypes.

CDR1 and CDR2 are drawn from the germline V gene: MDHEN, SYDVKM. The junction carries 11 bases between V and J, which are trimmed by 2 bases and 6 bases respectively. From its cysteine to its phenylalanine, the CDR3 spans 14 amino acids. The kept DNA is CDR3 alone, 42 bases in frame from the first base. These reads were obtained on an Illumina HiSeq 1500. TCRdb cleaned the public reads at Q25 with fastp, built clones with MiXCR and kept in-frame beta chains. Merged by CDR3 protein, the rows form single entries marked with the most common genes and DNA. This sample comprises 310,000 or so distinct CDR3 sequences, roughly 15% of them detected only once. Jointly, the top ten make up 9.5% to 15% of the sample. Of note for this clonotype: Its recognized antigen is unknown. Base quality data are lacking; no much larger clone is found one base away.

The sequencing input was PBMCs. The rearrangement combines TRBV28 with TRBJ2-4; the D region possibly corresponds to TRBD1 (6 bases align). The sequence derives from a human donor in good health (CMV status not recorded). Some clones in this sample may be carry-over from other donors' samples. In nucleotides, the sequence is TGTGCCAGCAGTTTACCGGTCAGGGGAAACATTCAGTACTTC. This codes for CASSLPVRGNIQYF. Reference TRBV28 and TRBJ2-4 genes cover what lies past the CDR3, so the full variable domain is DVKVTQSSRYLVKRTGEKVFLECVQDMDHENMFWYRQDPGLGLRLIYFSYDVKMKEKGDIPEGYSVSREKKERFSLILESASTNQTSMYLCASSLPVRGNIQYFGAGTRLSVL.